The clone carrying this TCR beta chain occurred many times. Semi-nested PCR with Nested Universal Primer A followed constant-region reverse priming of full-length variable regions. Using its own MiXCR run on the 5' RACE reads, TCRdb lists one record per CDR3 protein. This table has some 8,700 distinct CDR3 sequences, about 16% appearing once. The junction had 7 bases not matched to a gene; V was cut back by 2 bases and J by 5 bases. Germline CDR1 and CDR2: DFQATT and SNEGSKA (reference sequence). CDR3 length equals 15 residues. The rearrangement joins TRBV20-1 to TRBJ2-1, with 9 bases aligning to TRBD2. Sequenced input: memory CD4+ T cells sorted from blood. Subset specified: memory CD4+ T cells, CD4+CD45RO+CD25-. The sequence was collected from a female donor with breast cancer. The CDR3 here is CSARRAGGPHNEQFF. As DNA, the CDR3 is TGCAGTGCTAGAAGGGCGGGAGGGCCCCACAATGAGCAGTTCTTC.